This T cell receptor beta chain was sequenced for a study of blood T cell repertoires in COVID-19. Looking at the study overall: COVID-19 samples from acute and convalescent phases originated in the United States, Italy and Spain. Sample material is recorded as cDNA or gDNA derived from T cells, B-cell-depleted T cells, or PBMCs.

In this sample, this clone turned up once. From germline, CDR1 is MNHEY and CDR2 SVGAGI. CDR3 length equals 14 residues. The V segment lost 7 bases and the J segment 6 bases; nucleotides outside the gene matches: 10. In the authors' workflow: Amplification with reference gene primers provided the estimates of nucleated cell counts. TCRdb keeps only in-frame clones here, not all; method: immunoSEQ multiplex PCR. D and trimming were read from the DNA, whereas the V and J calls and clone size are those reported in that table. The sample holds tens of thousands of clones, 60% to 85% seen once. The sample taken for sequencing was peripheral blood. This clonotype was obtained from a human donor in a cohort sampled during active COVID-19. V usage is TRBV6-5 and J usage is TRBJ2-5, with 8 nucleotides matching TRBD2. As DNA, the CDR3 is TGTGCCAGCACCGAAAGCGGGGGAAGGAAGACCCAGTACTTC. It yields the protein CASTESGGRKTQYF.